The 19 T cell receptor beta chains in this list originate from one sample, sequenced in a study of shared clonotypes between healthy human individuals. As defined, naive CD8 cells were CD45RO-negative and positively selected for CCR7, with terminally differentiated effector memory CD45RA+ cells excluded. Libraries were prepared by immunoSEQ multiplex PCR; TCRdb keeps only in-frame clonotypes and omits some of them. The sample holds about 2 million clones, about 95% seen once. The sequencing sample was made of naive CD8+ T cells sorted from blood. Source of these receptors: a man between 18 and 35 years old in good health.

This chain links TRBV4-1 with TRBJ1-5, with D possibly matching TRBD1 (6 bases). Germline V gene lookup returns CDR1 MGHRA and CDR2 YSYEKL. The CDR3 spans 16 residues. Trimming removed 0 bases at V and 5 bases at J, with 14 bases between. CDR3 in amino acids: CASSQEYRVEDQPQHF. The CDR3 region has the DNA TGCGCCAGCAGCCAAGAATACAGGGTCGAGGATCAGCCCCAGCATTTT.

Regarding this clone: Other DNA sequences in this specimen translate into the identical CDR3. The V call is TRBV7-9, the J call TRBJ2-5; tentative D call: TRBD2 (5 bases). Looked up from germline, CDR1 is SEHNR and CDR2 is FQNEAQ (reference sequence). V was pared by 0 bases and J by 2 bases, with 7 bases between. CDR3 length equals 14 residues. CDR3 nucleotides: TGTGCCAGCAGCTTAGCGGGAGTACAAGAGACCCAGTACTTC. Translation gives CASSLAGVQETQYF.

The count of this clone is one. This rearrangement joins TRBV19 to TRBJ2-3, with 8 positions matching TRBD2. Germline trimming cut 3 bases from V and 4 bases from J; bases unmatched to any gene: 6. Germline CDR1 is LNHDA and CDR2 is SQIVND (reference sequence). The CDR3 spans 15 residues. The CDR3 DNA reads TGTGCCAGTAGTATCTTTATCGGGGGGGCAGATACGCAGTATTTT. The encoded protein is CASSIFIGGADTQYF.

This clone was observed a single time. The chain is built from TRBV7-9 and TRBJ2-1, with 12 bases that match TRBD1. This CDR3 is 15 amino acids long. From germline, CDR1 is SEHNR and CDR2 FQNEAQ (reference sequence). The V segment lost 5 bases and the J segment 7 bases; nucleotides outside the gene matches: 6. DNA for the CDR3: TGTGCCAGCAGCGAGGGACAGGGGGCGAGGAATGAGCAGTTCTTC. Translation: CASSEGQGARNEQFF.

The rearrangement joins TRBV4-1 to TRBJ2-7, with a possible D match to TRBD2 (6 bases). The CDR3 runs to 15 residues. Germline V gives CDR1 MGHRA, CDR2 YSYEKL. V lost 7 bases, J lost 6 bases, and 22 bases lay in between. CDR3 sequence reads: CASTPGAALGGEQYF. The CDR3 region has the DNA TGCGCCAGCACCCCGGGAGCGGCCCTGGGGGGCGAGCAGTACTTC.

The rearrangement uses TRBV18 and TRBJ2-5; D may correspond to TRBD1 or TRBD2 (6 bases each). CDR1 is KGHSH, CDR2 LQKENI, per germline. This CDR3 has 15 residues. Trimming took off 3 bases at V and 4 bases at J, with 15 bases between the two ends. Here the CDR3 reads CASSPQGGRGETQYF. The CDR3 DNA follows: TGTGCCAGCTCACCTCAAGGGGGGCGAGGAGAGACCCAGTACTTC.

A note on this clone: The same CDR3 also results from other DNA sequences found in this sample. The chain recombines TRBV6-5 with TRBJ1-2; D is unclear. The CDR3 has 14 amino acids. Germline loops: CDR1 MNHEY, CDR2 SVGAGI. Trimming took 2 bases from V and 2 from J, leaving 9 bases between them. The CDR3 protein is CASSYAEGNYGYTF. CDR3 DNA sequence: TGTGCCAGCAGTTACGCCGAGGGCAACTATGGCTACACCTTC.

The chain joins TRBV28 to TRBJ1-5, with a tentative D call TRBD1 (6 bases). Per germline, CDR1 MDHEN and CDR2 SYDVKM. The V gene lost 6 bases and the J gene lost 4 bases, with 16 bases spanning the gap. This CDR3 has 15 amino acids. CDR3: CASRSPRDTNQPQHF. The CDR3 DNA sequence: TGTGCCAGCAGATCACCCCGGGACACAAATCAGCCCCAGCATTTT.

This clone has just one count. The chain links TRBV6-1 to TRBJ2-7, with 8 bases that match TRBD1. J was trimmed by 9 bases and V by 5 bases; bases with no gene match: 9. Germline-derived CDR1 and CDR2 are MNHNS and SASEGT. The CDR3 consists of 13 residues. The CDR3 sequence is CASSMTGEWGQYF. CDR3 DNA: TGTGCCAGCAGTATGACAGGGGAATGGGGGCAGTACTTC.

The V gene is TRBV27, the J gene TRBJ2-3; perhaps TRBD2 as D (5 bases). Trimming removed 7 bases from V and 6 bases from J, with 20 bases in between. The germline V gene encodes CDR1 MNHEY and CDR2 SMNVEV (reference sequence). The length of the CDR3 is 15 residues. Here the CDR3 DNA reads TGTGCCAGCACCCCCTCTTCCGGTGCGGGTGATACGCAGTATTTT. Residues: CASTPSSGAGDTQYF.

CDR3 bases: TGTGCCAGCATGGGGGTGCGGGGGCACGACACAGATACGCAGTATTTT. Translated, it gives CASMGVRGHDTDTQYF. The chain is built from TRBV28 and TRBJ2-3; tentatively, D is TRBD2 (7 bases). The germline V gene encodes CDR1 MDHEN and CDR2 SYDVKM. The V end was cut by 7 bases, the J end by 2 bases, with 19 bases between. The CDR3 covers 16 residues.

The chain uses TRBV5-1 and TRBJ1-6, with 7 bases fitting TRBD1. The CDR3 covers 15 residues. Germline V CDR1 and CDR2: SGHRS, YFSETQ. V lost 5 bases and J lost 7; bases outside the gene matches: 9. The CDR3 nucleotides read TGCGCCAGCAGACTCACGGGACAGTCCAATTCACCCCTCCACTTT. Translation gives CASRLTGQSNSPLHF.

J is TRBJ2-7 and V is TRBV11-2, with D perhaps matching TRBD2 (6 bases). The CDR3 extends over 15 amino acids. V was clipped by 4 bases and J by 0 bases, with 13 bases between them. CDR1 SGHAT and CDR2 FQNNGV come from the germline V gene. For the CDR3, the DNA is TGTGCCAGCAGCTCCCCTTGGGGGGTCTCCTACGAGCAGTACTTC. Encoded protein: CASSSPWGVSYEQYF.

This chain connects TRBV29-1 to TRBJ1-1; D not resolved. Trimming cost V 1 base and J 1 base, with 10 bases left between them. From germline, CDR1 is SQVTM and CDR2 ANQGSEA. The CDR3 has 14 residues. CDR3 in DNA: TGCAGCGTTGAAGTTGCGGCGAGGAACACTGAAGCTTTCTTT. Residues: CSVEVAARNTEAFF.

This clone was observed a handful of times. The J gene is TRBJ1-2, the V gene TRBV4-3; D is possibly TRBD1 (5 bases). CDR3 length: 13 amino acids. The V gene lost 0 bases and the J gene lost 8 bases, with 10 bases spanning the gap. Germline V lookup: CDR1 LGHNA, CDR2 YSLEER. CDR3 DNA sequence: TGCGCCAGCAGCCAAGACGGGACTTTGGGCTACACCTTC. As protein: CASSQDGTLGYTF.

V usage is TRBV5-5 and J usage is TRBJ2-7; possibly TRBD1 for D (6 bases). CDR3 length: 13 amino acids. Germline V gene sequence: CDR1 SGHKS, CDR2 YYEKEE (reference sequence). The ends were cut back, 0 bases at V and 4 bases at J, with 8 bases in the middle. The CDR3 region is CASSLGTEYEQYF. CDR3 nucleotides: TGTGCCAGCAGCTTGGGGACAGAATACGAGCAGTACTTC. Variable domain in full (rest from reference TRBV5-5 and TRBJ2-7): DAGVTQSPTHLIKTRGQQVTLRCSPISGHKSVSWYQQVLGQGPQFIFQYYEKEERGRGNFPDRFSARQFPNYSSELNVNALLLGDSALYLCASSLGTEYEQYFGPGTRLTVT.

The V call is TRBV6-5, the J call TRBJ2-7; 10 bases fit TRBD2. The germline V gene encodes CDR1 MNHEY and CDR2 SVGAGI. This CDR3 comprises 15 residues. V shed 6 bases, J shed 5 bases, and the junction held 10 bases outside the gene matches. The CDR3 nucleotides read TGTGCCAGCAGCCTAGCCCTAGCGGGAGCCCACGAGCAGTACTTC. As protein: CASSLALAGAHEQYF.

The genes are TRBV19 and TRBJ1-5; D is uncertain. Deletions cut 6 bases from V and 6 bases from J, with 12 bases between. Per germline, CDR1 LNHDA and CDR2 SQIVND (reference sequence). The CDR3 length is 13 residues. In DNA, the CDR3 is TGTGCCAGTAGCCGTGTACCAGGTCAGCCCCAGCATTTT. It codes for CASSRVPGQPQHF. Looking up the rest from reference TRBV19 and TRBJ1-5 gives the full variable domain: DGGITQSPKYLFRKEGQNVTLSCEQNLNHDAMYWYRQDPGQGLRLIYYSQIVNDFQKGDIAEGYSVSREKKESFPLTVTSAQKNPTAFYLCASSRVPGQPQHFGDGTRLSIL.

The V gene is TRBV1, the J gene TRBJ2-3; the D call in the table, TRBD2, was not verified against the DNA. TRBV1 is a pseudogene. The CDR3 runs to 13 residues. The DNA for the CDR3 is TGCACCAGCGGTAGCGGGAGCACAGATACGCAGTATTTT. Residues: CTSGSGSTDTQYF.